These 9 T cell receptor beta chains were sequenced from one sample in a study of OX40 agonist ivuxolimab in advanced cancers. Profiling relied on immunoSEQ multiplex PCR, and the TCRdb table lists in-frame clones only, not all of them. The sample yields approximately 74,000 clones, around 80% seen once. The sequencing used CD4+ or CD8+ T cells sorted from blood, collected in a trial of the OX40 agonist ivuxolimab. The receptors derive from an adult with an advanced solid tumor such as melanoma, head and neck, liver or kidney cancer.

The V call is TRBV28, the J call TRBJ1-1; no definite D call. Germline V gives CDR1 MDHEN, CDR2 SYDVKM. The CDR3 spans 14 residues. V lost 4 bases, J lost 1 base, and 10 bases lay in between. The CDR3 here is CASSSGAGNTEAFF. The CDR3 coding sequence is TGTGCCAGCAGTTCCGGAGCGGGGAACACTGAAGCTTTCTTT.

The chain links TRBV19 to TRBJ1-5, with unresolved D. This CDR3 region has 15 residues. The V end was cut by 2 bases, the J end by 0 bases, with 8 bases between. Germline V gene lookup returns CDR1 LNHDA and CDR2 SQIVND (reference sequence). The CDR3 reads CASSITGVSNQPQHF. CDR3 nucleotide sequence: TGTGCCAGTAGTATAACGGGAGTTAGCAATCAGCCCCAGCATTTT.

This rearrangement joins TRBV29-1 to TRBJ2-3, with 11 nucleotides matching TRBD1. CDR3 length: 14 amino acids. V dropped 4 bases and J dropped 3; count of bases not matched to a gene: 3. Germline-derived CDR1 and CDR2 are SQVTM and ANQGSEA. As DNA, the CDR3 is TGCAGCGTTGGGGGGGACAGGGGGACAGATACGCAGTATTTT. Translation gives CSVGGDRGTDTQYF.

This chain links TRBV5-4 with TRBJ1-6; D is uncertain. V was cut by 0 bases and J by 5 bases, with 6 bases left in between. CDR1 is SGHNT and CDR2 is YYREEE in the germline V gene (reference sequence). The CDR3 extends over 14 amino acids. The chain's CDR3 is CASSLGLDNSPLHF. The CDR3 DNA follows: TGTGCCAGCAGCTTGGGTCTAGATAATTCACCCCTCCACTTT.

The chain links TRBV28 to TRBJ2-7; TRBD1 aligns across 9 bases. The CDR3 covers 13 residues. CDR1 MDHEN and CDR2 SYDVKM come from the germline V gene. V was clipped by 7 bases and J by 6 bases; unmatched bases: 7. Here the CDR3 DNA reads TGTGCCAGCAACGGACAGGGGAAGGGCGAGCAGTACTTC. Protein sequence: CASNGQGKGEQYF.

This clone was detected only a few times. The chain combines TRBV20-1 with TRBJ2-5, with D perhaps matching TRBD2 (5 bases). Trimming removed 6 bases from V and 8 bases from J, with 13 bases in between. This CDR3 contains 11 residues. The germline V gene has CDR1 DFQATT and CDR2 SNEGSKA (reference sequence). CDR3 residues: CSAPRAGTQYF. The CDR3 nucleotides are TGCAGTGCCCCGAGGGCCGGTACCCAGTACTTC.

The chain uses TRBV14 and TRBJ2-7; D is undetermined. CDR1 and CDR2 from the germline V gene are SGHDN and FVKESK. Trimming removed 4 bases from V and 3 bases from J, with 13 bases in between. CDR3 length equals 14 residues. The CDR3 region is CASSPSGIFYEQYF. The CDR3 region has the DNA TGTGCCAGCAGCCCCTCGGGCATCTTCTACGAGCAGTACTTC.

The V gene is TRBV11-1, the J gene TRBJ2-7; either TRBD1 or TRBD2 may supply D (5 bases each). This CDR3 is built from 13 residues. Per germline, CDR1 SGHAT and CDR2 FQDESV (reference sequence). Trimming stripped 5 bases from V and 3 bases from J, with 11 bases between. The CDR3: CASSPGADYEQYF. As DNA, the CDR3 is TGTGCCAGCAGCCCCGGGGCCGACTACGAGCAGTACTTC.

The gene calls are TRBV5-1 and TRBJ1-1; D unclear. This CDR3 region has 14 residues. The germline gives CDR1 SGHRS, CDR2 YFSETQ. Trimming took off 2 bases at V and 1 base at J, with 9 bases between the two ends. The CDR3 sequence: CASSFGPTNTEAFF. The CDR3, as DNA: TGCGCCAGCAGCTTCGGTCCTACGAACACTGAAGCTTTCTTT.